Below are 9 T cell receptor beta chains sequenced from a single sample in a study of cytomegalovirus exposure and HLA in healthy donors. Use of 60 Vbeta and 13 Jbeta primers characterized the PCR. Clones were sequenced by immunoSEQ multiplex PCR, and TCRdb holds only the in-frame ones, with some missing. The sample has 100,000 or so clones; over 60% are singletons. The sample consisted of PBMCs. The source is a female donor in good health and CMV-seropositive.

The gene calls are TRBV5-4 and TRBJ1-1; a weak D match, TRBD1 (5 bases). Germline assignment: CDR1 SGHNT and CDR2 YYREEE (reference sequence). Trimming removed 4 bases at V and 1 base at J, with 8 bases between. CDR3 length equals 13 residues. The CDR3: CASSIGQNTEAFF. CDR3 DNA: TGTGCCAGCAGCATTGGACAGAACACTGAAGCTTTCTTT.

The J gene is TRBJ1-2, the V gene TRBV9, with D perhaps matching TRBD1 (5 bases). Per the germline V gene, CDR1 is SGDLS and CDR2 is YYNGEE. The CDR3 sequence is 15 residues long. V shed 0 bases and J shed 7 bases, with 16 bases lying between them. The CDR3 sequence is CASSVATGGEGGYTF. In nucleotides, the CDR3 is TGTGCCAGCAGCGTAGCTACGGGGGGGGAGGGTGGCTACACCTTC.

This sequence joins TRBV19 and TRBJ2-1, with D possibly matching TRBD1 (5 bases). The CDR3 contains 13 residues. CDR1 is LNHDA, CDR2 SQIVND, per germline (reference sequence). The V and J ends lost 7 bases and 11 bases respectively, with 18 bases between them. The CDR3: CASTPRTLGQQFF. Written as DNA, the CDR3 is TGTGCCAGTACCCCGCGAACTCTGGGGCAGCAGTTCTTC.

The V call is TRBV6-1, the J call TRBJ1-4; possibly TRBD1 for D (5 bases). The V and J ends lost 6 bases and 13 bases respectively, with 12 bases between them. This CDR3 has 11 residues. The germline V gene encodes CDR1 MNHNS and CDR2 SASEGT. The CDR3 sequence: CASRGPQGLFF. The CDR3 region has the DNA TGTGCCAGCAGAGGGCCCCAGGGACTGTTTTTT.

This chain joins TRBV7-8 and TRBJ1-2; 7 positions agree with TRBD1. Germline CDR1 is SGHVS and CDR2 is FQNEAQ. This CDR3 is 14 amino acids long. V was clipped by 3 bases and J by 3 bases; unmatched bases: 4. Written as DNA, the CDR3 is TGTGCCAGCAGCTTCGTACAGGGGTACTATGGCTACACCTTC. As protein: CASSFVQGYYGYTF.

This clone has just a few counts. The junction differs from germline at one of its ends, possibly a read error. The chain carries TRBV7-9 and TRBJ1-5, with 7 bases that match TRBD1. Germline CDR1 and CDR2: SEHNR and FQNEAQ (reference sequence). The CDR3 totals 15 residues. CDR3 nucleotides: TGTTCCAGCAGCCTCGGGGACAGTAGCAATCAGCCCCAGCATTTT. Amino acids: CSSSLGDSSNQPQHF.

This rearrangement joins TRBV15 to TRBJ2-1; possible D gene TRBD2, 6 bases. The CDR3 runs 18 residues. CDR1 and CDR2 (germline): LNHNV, YYDKDF (reference sequence). V dropped 1 base and J dropped 7 bases, with 23 bases sitting between them. CDR3 loop: CATSRVSGLSAGVNEQFF. CDR3 bases: TGTGCCACCAGCAGAGTCTCGGGACTTTCTGCCGGGGTGAATGAGCAGTTCTTC.

The rearrangement uses TRBV6-6 and TRBJ2-5; TRBD1 might be the D (5 bases). The CDR3 extends over 15 amino acids. Germline loops: CDR1 MNHNY, CDR2 SVGAGI (reference sequence). V lost 3 bases, J lost 2 bases, and 13 bases lay in between. The CDR3 region is CASSYFPGSQETQYF. The DNA for the CDR3 is TGTGCCAGCAGTTATTTCCCAGGGTCACAAGAGACCCAGTACTTC.

V gene TRBV14 combines with J gene TRBJ2-6, with D possibly being TRBD1 (6 bases). V gave up 1 base and J gave up 0 bases, with 13 bases separating them. CDR1 is SGHDN and CDR2 is FVKESK in the germline V gene. The CDR3 covers 18 residues. The chain's CDR3 is CASSQAMQGSSGANVLTF. CDR3 nucleotides: TGTGCCAGCAGCCAAGCTATGCAGGGGAGCTCTGGGGCCAACGTCCTGACTTTC.